This entry features one T cell receptor beta chain sequence. This sample also contains other DNA sequences that code for the same CDR3. The CDR3 sequence is 15 residues long. Germline values: CDR1 SEHNR, CDR2 FQNEAQ (reference sequence). J lost 4 bases, V lost 5 bases, and 6 bases had no gene match. The data stem from a study of shared clonotypes between healthy human individuals. Produced via immunoSEQ multiplex PCR; TCRdb's table is partial and in-frame only. Here the sample spans around 2.5 million clones, 80% to 95% being singletons. Sequencing was performed on naive CD4+ T cells from PBMCs. The subset is: CD45RA+ positively selected. The sequence came from a man aged 18 to 30 in good health. Some clones in this sample may be carry-over from other donors' samples. The chain employs TRBV7-9 and TRBJ2-1; 9 bases line up with TRBD1. CDR3 region: CASSPPGQGYNEQFF. The DNA for the CDR3 is TGTGCCAGCAGCCCACCGGGACAGGGATACAATGAGCAGTTCTTC.